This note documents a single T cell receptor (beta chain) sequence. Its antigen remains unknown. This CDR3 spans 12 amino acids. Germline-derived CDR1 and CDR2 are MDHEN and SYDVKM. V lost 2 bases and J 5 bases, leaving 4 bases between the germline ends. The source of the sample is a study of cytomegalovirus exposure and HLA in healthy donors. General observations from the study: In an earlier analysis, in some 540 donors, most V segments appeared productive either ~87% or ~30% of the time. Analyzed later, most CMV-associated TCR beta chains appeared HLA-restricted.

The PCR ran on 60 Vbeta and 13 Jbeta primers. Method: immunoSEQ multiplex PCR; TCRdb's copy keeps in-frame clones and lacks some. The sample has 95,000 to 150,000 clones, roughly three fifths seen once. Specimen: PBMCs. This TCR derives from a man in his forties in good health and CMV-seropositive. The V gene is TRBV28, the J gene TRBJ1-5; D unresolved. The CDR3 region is CASSLRYQPQHF. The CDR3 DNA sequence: TGTGCCAGCAGTTTACGTTATCAGCCCCAGCATTTT.